This TCR beta chain was retrieved from a study of blood T cell repertoires in COVID-19. Study summary: COVID-19 samples collected from the United States, Italy and Spain covered acute and convalescent phases. Sample material is recorded as cDNA or gDNA derived from T cells, B-cell-depleted T cells, or PBMCs.

Trimming removed 5 bases at V and 0 bases at J, with 13 bases between. Germline CDR1 is SQVTM and CDR2 is ANQGSEA. The CDR3 extends over 14 amino acids. Authors' data handling: Reference gene primer amplification gave estimated nucleated cell counts. The table came from immunoSEQ multiplex PCR; TCRdb's copy has only in-frame clones and leaves some out. Clone size and the V and J calls come from that table; the DNA yielded D and trimming. The repertoire holds about 55,000 clones, around 80% seen once, with more than 4.5% in the top ten. V is TRBV29-1 and J is TRBJ1-1; perhaps TRBD1 as D (6 bases). Sequencing used peripheral blood. This TCR came from a human donor in a cohort sampled during active or convalescent COVID-19. The CDR3 is CSVKRQDMNTEAFF. In DNA, the CDR3 is TGCAGCGTTAAGCGACAGGACATGAACACTGAAGCTTTCTTT.